The T cell receptor beta chain under discussion was sequenced for a study of cytomegalovirus exposure and HLA in healthy donors. Study-level results: Across donors, sequencing depth was assumed by presence/absence analyses to be roughly uniform. Across donors, most TCRs were seen rarely, yet some public ones were widespread. The investigators catalogued 150 or so TCR beta chains as cytomegalovirus-associated.

As to this clone: What it binds is not known.

Everyone who donated was a healthy bone marrow donor. The PCR was carried out with 60 Vbeta primers and 13 Jbeta primers. Clones were read by immunoSEQ multiplex PCR, and TCRdb kept only the in-frame ones, dropping some. The sample yields roughly 200,000 clones, over 65% seen once. V lost 3 bases to trimming and J lost 6 bases, with 19 bases between them. CDR3 length: 16 residues. CDR1 is MNHNS and CDR2 is SASEGT in the germline V gene. The rearrangement joins TRBV6-1 to TRBJ2-3; D is perhaps TRBD2 (6 bases). Specimen: PBMCs. The TCR was taken from a woman aged 60 to 75 in good health and CMV-seropositive. DNA for the CDR3: TGTGCCAGCAGTGATCCGACTAGGGACTCCGGGGATACGCAGTATTTT. Protein product: CASSDPTRDSGDTQYF.